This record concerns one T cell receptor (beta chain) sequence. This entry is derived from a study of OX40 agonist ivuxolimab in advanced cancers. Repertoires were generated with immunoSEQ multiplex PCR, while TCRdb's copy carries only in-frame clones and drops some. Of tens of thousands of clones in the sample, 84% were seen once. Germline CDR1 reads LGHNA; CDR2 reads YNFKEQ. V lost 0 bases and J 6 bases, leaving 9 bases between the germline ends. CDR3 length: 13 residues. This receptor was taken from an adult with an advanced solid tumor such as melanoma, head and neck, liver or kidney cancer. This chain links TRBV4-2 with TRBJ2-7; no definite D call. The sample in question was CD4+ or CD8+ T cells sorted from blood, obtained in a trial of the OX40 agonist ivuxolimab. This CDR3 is CASSQDPRLEQYF. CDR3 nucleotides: TGTGCCAGCAGCCAAGATCCGCGCCTCGAGCAGTACTTC.